This T cell receptor beta chain was identified in a study of shared clonotypes between healthy human individuals. Study findings and constraints: When naive CD4 clonotypes were compared across a few donors, around 5% were shared.

The healthy adult donors were HIV-negative and reported no recent acute infections or vaccinations. Approximately 210 ng DNA, 25,000 to 30,000 T cell genomes, went into each sorted-subset replicate PCR. Sequencing was performed with immunoSEQ multiplex PCR; in TCRdb, only in-frame clones are kept and a portion is missing. The data show a few million clones, roughly 92% seen once. The length of the CDR3 is 13 residues. V gave up 5 bases and J gave up 6 bases, with 13 bases separating them. The V gene's germline CDR1 is SEHNR and CDR2 FQNEAQ (reference sequence). A remark on this clone: Its specificity is not known.

V and J are TRBV7-9 and TRBJ1-1; D unclear. Sequencing was carried out using naive CD4+ T cells sorted from blood. Noted subset: CD45RA+ positively selected. This TCR came from a man between 18 and 35 years old in good health. The CDR3 DNA reads as TGTGCCAGCAGCCCCCCATATGGGCCTGAAGCTTTCTTT. It is translated as CASSPPYGPEAFF.